Sequencing of this T cell receptor beta chain was carried out in a study of T cells in Graves' hyperthyroidism and ophthalmopathy. Whole-study context: At initial diagnosis, before any treatment had begun, peripheral blood was obtained.

Diagnoses used clinical symptoms, serum thyroxine and TRAb, thyroid ultrasound and orbital computed tomography. Findings and limits, study-wide: Clonotypes that were expanded in thyroid above 0.001 mostly appeared in blood too.

This clonotype was detected many times. Its antigen is unidentified. RNA transcripts provided the source from which TCR beta CDR3 regions were amplified. First-round RT-PCR with HTBI primers amplified the TCR CDR3 region. TCRdb independently ran MiXCR on the multiplex PCR reads; one entry per CDR3 protein. The table records over 700,000 distinct CDR3 sequences, 35% to 45% of them present only once. Germline V gene data show CDR1 as MGHRA and CDR2 as YSYEKL. The CDR3 has 14 residues. Trimming removed 1 base at V and 5 bases at J, with 11 bases between. The gene calls are TRBV4-1 and TRBJ2-5; D not resolved. Sequences were obtained from blood. This clonotype was obtained from a man aged 18 to 29 with Graves' hyperthyroidism. The CDR3 DNA is TGCGCCAGCAGCCAAGCGACCGTCGAGGAGACCCAGTACTTC. It codes for CASSQATVEETQYF.